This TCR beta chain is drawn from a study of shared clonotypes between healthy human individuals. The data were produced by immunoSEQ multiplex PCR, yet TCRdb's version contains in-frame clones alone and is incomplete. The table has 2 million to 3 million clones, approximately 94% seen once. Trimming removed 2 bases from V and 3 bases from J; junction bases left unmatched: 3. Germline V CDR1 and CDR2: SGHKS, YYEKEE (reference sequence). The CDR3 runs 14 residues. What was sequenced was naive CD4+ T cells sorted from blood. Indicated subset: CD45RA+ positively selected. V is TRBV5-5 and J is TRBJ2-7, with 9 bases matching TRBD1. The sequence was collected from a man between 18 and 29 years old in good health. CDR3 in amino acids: CASSFRDRDYEQYF. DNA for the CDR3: TGTGCCAGCAGCTTCCGGGACAGGGACTACGAGCAGTACTTC. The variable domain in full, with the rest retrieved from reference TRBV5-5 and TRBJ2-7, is DAGVTQSPTHLIKTRGQQVTLRCSPISGHKSVSWYQQVLGQGPQFIFQYYEKEERGRGNFPDRFSARQFPNYSSELNVNALLLGDSALYLCASSFRDRDYEQYFGPGTRLTVT.